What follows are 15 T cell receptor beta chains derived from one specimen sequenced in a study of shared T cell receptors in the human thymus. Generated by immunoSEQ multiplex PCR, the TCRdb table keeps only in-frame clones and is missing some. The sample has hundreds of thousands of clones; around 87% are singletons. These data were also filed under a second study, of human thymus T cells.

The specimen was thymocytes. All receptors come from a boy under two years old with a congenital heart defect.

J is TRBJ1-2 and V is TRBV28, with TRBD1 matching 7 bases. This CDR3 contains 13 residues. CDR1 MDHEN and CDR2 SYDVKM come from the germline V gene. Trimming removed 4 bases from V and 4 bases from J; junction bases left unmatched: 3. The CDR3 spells CASSWDRAYGYTF. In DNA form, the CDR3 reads TGTGCCAGCAGTTGGGACAGAGCCTATGGCTACACCTTC.

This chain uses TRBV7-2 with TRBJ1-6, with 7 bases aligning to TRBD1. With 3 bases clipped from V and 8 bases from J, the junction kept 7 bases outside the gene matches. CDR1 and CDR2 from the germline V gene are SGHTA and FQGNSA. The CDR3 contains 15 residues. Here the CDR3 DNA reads TGTGCCAGCAGCTTTATTAGGGGGCTGCATTCACCCCTCCACTTT. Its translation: CASSFIRGLHSPLHF.

CDR3 region: CATLNRESTDTQYF. DNA of the CDR3: TGTGCCACCTTAAACAGGGAAAGCACAGATACGCAGTATTTT. The V call is TRBV5-4, the J call TRBJ2-3, with D maybe TRBD1 (6 bases). Germline values: CDR1 SGHNT, CDR2 YYREEE (reference sequence). V lost 9 bases to trimming and J lost 0 bases, with 14 bases between them. The CDR3 has 14 amino acids.

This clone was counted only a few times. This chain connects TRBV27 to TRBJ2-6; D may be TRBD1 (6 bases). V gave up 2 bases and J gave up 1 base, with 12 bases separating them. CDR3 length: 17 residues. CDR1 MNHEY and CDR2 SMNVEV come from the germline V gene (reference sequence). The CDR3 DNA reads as TGTGCCAGCAGTTTAACAGGGTCTCGTTCTGGGGCCAACGTCCTGACTTTC. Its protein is CASSLTGSRSGANVLTF.

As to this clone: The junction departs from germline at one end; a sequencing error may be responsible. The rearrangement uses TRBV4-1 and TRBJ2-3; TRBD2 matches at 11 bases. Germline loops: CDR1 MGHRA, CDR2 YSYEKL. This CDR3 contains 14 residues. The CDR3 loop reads CASSQASGGPSLDF. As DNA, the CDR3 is TGCGCCAGCAGCCAAGCTAGCGGGGGGCCATCGCTGGATTTT.

CDR3 DNA sequence: TGCGCCAGCAGCCAAGGAGGATCGAGGGGGAAATCCTACGAGCAGTACTTC. Translated, it gives CASSQGGSRGKSYEQYF. The chain carries TRBV4-3 and TRBJ2-7; a weak D match, TRBD1 (6 bases). V lost 1 base to trimming and J lost 1 base, with 17 bases between them. The CDR3 consists of 17 residues. Germline CDR1 and CDR2: LGHNA and YSLEER.

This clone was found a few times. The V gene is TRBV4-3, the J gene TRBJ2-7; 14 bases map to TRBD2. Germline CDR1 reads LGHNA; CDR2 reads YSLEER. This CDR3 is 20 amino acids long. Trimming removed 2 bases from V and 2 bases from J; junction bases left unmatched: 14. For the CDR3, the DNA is TGCGCCAGCAGCCAACAAGATAGCCCTGGACTAGCGGGGGGACCCTACGAGCAGTACTTC. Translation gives CASSQQDSPGLAGGPYEQYF.

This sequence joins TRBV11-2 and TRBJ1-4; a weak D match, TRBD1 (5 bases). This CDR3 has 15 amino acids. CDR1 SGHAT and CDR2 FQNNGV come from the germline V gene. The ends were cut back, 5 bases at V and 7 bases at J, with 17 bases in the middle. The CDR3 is CASSTLGGQTEKLFF. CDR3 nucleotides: TGTGCCAGCAGCACCCTGGGGGGTCAAACTGAAAAACTGTTTTTT.

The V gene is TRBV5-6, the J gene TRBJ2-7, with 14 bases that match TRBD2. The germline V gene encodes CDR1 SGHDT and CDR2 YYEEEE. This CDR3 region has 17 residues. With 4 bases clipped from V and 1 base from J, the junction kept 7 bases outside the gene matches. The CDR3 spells CASSPSGLAGVSYEQYF. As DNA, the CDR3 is TGTGCCAGCAGCCCTTCGGGACTAGCGGGAGTGTCCTACGAGCAGTACTTC.

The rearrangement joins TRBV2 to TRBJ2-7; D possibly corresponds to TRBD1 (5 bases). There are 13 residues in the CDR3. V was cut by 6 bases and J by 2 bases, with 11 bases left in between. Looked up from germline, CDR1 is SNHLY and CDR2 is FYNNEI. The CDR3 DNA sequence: TGTGCCAGCAGCCTACAGGTCACCTACGAGCAGTACTTC. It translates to CASSLQVTYEQYF.

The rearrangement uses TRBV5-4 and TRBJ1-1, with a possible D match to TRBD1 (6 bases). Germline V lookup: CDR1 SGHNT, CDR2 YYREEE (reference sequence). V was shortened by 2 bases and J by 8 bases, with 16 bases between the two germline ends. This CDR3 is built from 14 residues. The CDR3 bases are TGTGCCAGCAGCTTTGGGGTGACCAGGGGAGAAGCTTTCTTT. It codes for CASSFGVTRGEAFF.

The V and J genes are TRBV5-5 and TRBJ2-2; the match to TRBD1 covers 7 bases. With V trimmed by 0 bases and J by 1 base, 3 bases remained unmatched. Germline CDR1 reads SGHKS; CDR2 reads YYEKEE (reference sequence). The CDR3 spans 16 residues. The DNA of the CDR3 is TGTGCCAGCAGCTTGGACCGACAGGGGAACACCGGGGAGCTGTTTTTT. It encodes CASSLDRQGNTGELFF.

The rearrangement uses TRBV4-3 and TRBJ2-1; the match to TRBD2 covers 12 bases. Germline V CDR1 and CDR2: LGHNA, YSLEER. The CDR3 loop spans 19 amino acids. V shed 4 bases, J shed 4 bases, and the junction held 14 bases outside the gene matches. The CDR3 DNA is TGCGCCAGCAGCCCCGGGACTAGCGGGCTTATGGTGCCGTACAATGAGCAGTTCTTC. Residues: CASSPGTSGLMVPYNEQFF.

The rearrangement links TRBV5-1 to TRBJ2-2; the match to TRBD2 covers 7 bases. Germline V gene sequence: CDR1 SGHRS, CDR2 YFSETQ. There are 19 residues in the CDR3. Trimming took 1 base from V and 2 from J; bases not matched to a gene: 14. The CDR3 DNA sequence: TGCGCCAGCAGCTTGTTGATAGCGGGTATCCTATCTAACACCGGGGAGCTGTTTTTT. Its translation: CASSLLIAGILSNTGELFF.

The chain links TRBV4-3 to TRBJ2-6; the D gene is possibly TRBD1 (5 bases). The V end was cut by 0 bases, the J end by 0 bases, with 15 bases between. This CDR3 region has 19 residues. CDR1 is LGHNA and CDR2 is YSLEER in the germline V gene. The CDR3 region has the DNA TGCGCCAGCAGCCAAGATGGGCAGGGTGCACTCTCTGGGGCCAACGTCCTGACTTTC. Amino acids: CASSQDGQGALSGANVLTF.